The source of this TCR beta chain is a study of OX40 agonist ivuxolimab in advanced cancers. In the study overall: As their treatment, patients were administered ivuxolimab, an agonistic anti-OX40 (CD134) antibody. Patients assigned to dose escalation were diagnosed with hepatocellular carcinoma, melanoma, renal cell or head and neck cancer.

Measured with immunoSEQ multiplex PCR; TCRdb has only the in-frame clones, and not every one. The sample lists 90,000 to 100,000 clones; 70% to 85% were seen once. Study-wide points: Low normalized clonal expansion also occurred in some nonresponding patients.

As regards this clone: Its target is unknown.

This CDR3 contains 14 residues. The V and J ends lost 4 bases and 2 bases, in that order; junction bases with no gene match: 2. Looked up from germline, CDR1 is MGHRA and CDR2 is YSYEKL. The genes are TRBV4-1 and TRBJ2-1; 7 bases are shared with TRBD1. The sample consisted of CD4+ or CD8+ T cells sorted from blood, taken in a trial of the OX40 agonist ivuxolimab. The receptor was isolated from an adult with an advanced solid tumor such as melanoma, head and neck, liver or kidney cancer. Here the CDR3 DNA reads TGCGCCAGCAGCCGGCAGGGGGCCTACAATGAGCAGTTCTTC. Translated, it gives CASSRQGAYNEQFF.